One TCR beta chain is described in this entry. Its antigen remains undetermined. There are no base qualities to consult, and no much larger clone falls within one base. This entry comes from a study of post-analysis software for immune sequencing data (dated by TCRdb to about 2015). Background for the entire study: The recorded disease courses included relapsing-remitting, secondary progressive and progressive-relapsing multiple sclerosis, and some patients had no subtype annotation. The patient repertoires were compared against 11 previously published healthy control repertoires obtained from donors aged roughly 6 to 28 years. A subset of samples was prepared in parallel using single-end sample barcoding, then pooled and co-amplified after Illumina adapter ligation. The full study reports these points: Compared with controls, multiple sclerosis patients had significantly lower normalized Chao1 diversity, a finding suggesting substantial peripheral T-cell clonal expansion. Significantly higher frequencies in patients than in controls were found for roughly 5 TRBV segments, including TRBV5-6, TRBV5-1 and TRBV20-1. The control group was slightly older than the multiple sclerosis patient group. Direct clustering with F measure showed strong co-clustering of samples prepared in the same batch, prompting a batch-effect correction.

The library was built by means of PCR. These reads were obtained on an Illumina HiSeq 2500. To reduce PCR and sequencing biases, unique molecular identifiers were incorporated into the TCR beta cDNA libraries. Per 1 to 10 million input T cells, approximately 500,000 cDNA molecules were obtained, such that each molecule approximated one T cell. Patient libraries were prepared and sequenced with the same protocol used for the earlier healthy control dataset. Within a given batch, samples were prepared together, multiplexed and sequenced on the same HiSeq lane. On the authors' methods: MIGEC was used to process the raw barcoded reads, and molecular identifier groups with only a single read were discarded before consensus assembly and CDR3 extraction. Clonotype tables were post-analysed with VDJtools, normalizing diversity by down-sampling all datasets to the smallest sample size. To correct batch-related cross-sample contamination, repertoire overlap clustering matched CDR3 amino acid sequences but not nucleotide sequences. The public sequencing data were trimmed at Q25 with fastp and processed into clonotypes with MiXCR by TCRdb, which kept only in-frame beta chains. One record per CDR3 amino acid sequence lists the most common genes and DNA. TCRdb assigned the V and J calls; the authors' analysis was not used. The table for this sample lists more than 450,000 distinct CDR3 sequences; roughly 34% of them were counted only once. The ten largest clones take up around 5.9% of the sample.

TCR beta repertoires were profiled from peripheral blood of approximately 13 young patients with multiple sclerosis to demonstrate the VDJtools post-analysis software. Multiple sclerosis patients were children and adolescents aged roughly 6 to 17 years. The CDR3 covers 18 residues, taking in both the cysteine and the phenylalanine. This entry keeps only the CDR3 DNA: 54 bases, framed from base 1. Sequences MNHNS (CDR1) and SASEGT (CDR2) are obtained from the germline V gene. Trimming takes 6 bases off V and 2 bases off J; junction bases not matched to a gene: 17. Sequencing used blood. This TCR came from a girl younger than 18 with multiple sclerosis. This receptor chain uses TRBV6-1 and TRBJ2-3; TRBD2 matches 7 bases in the middle. The DNA reads as follows: TGTGCCAGCAGCCGCGGGGGTTCGGGCTTAGGGTCCACAGATACGCAGTATTTT. Translated, this gives CASSRGGSGLGSTDTQYF.